The 16 T cell receptor beta chains given below trace back to one sample, sequenced in a study of blood T cells in healthy people across ages. It was with a sample-barcoded 5' primer and a J-beta primer mix that a second PCR of roughly 6 to 12 cycles was run. MiXCR, run by TCRdb on the 5' RACE reads, gives a single entry per CDR3 protein. The data show about 1.1 million distinct CDR3 sequences, more than 30% seen once. The sample comprised blood. Source of these receptors: a man between 18 and 35 years old in good health.

There are a few counts of this clonotype. The chain employs TRBV5-1 and TRBJ2-3, with TRBD1 matching over 9 bases. CDR3 size: 15 residues. Per the germline V gene, CDR1 is SGHRS and CDR2 is YFSETQ. With 3 bases clipped from V and 4 bases from J, the junction kept 6 bases outside the gene matches. CDR3: CASSWLGQGPDTQYF. The CDR3 coding sequence is TGCGCCAGCAGCTGGCTGGGACAGGGTCCAGATACGCAGTATTTT.

This clonotype was detected many times. The chain joins TRBV5-1 to TRBJ2-7; possibly TRBD2 for D (5 bases). This CDR3 contains 14 residues. V lost 5 bases and J lost 0, with 12 bases in between. Germline V gene lookup returns CDR1 SGHRS and CDR2 YFSETQ. The CDR3 region is CASRGLLSSYEQYF. The CDR3 DNA follows: TGCGCCAGCAGAGGACTTTTAAGCTCCTACGAGCAGTACTTC.

A remark on this clonotype: A much larger clone lies one base from this, so it may be a read error. Here the CDR3 DNA reads TGTGTCAGCAGCTTAGGTCAGGGGGACAGGGATCGTTGCGAGCAGTACTTC. It specifies CVSSLGQGDRDRCEQYF. The chain joins TRBV7-9 to TRBJ2-4; 9 bases are a match to TRBD1. The DNA matches TRBJ2-7 better at its end, which makes the J call doubtful. Per the germline V gene, CDR1 is SEHNR and CDR2 is FQNEAQ (reference sequence). This CDR3 is built from 17 residues.

This sequence joins TRBV6-5 and TRBJ1-5, with no clear D. Between the trimmed V and J ends, which lost 2 bases and 5 bases, there was a span of 10 bases. This CDR3 spans 14 amino acids. Germline lookup yields CDR1 MNHEY and CDR2 SVGAGI. CDR3 sequence: CASSYGVGDQPQHF. The CDR3 nucleotides read TGTGCCAGCAGTTACGGTGTGGGCGATCAGCCCCAGCATTTT.

The chain carries TRBV18 and TRBJ2-5, with D tentatively TRBD2 (6 bases). CDR3 length: 16 residues. Germline-derived CDR1 and CDR2 are KGHSH and LQKENI. The V gene lost 3 bases and the J gene lost 3 bases, with 17 bases spanning the gap. The CDR3 coding sequence is TGTGCCAGCTCACCTCTCGGGCGGGGCTCAAAAGAGACCCAGTACTTC. Encoded protein: CASSPLGRGSKETQYF.

J is TRBJ2-1 and V is TRBV7-9, with 13 bases lining up with TRBD2. CDR3 length equals 16 residues. V gave up 3 bases and J gave up 9 bases; unmatched junction bases: 8. Germline CDR1 is SEHNR and CDR2 is FQNEAQ (reference sequence). The CDR3 DNA sequence: TGTGCCAGCAGCTTCACTAGCGGGGGGGCCTTTGTTGAGCAGTTCTTC. It specifies CASSFTSGGAFVEQFF.

The sample holds a few counts of this clonotype. This chain connects TRBV18 to TRBJ2-1; TRBD1 matches at 9 bases. V lost 3 bases and J lost 5; bases outside the gene matches: 5. This CDR3 contains 15 residues. Germline V gene data show CDR1 as KGHSH and CDR2 as LQKENI. As DNA, the CDR3 is TGTGCCAGCTCACCGTACAGGGGGCTTGACAATGAGCAGTTCTTC. It is translated as CASSPYRGLDNEQFF.

This clonotype was counted ten times or more. The gene calls are TRBV7-2 and TRBJ1-2, with 7 bases identical to TRBD1. Germline lookup yields CDR1 SGHTA and CDR2 FQGNSA. Unmatched junction bases numbered 16, after V lost 8 bases and J lost 7 bases. This CDR3 comprises 15 residues. The CDR3 DNA follows: TGTGCCAGCGGGACGTTAAGGGGGCCTTTTTTTGGCTACACCTTC. As protein: CASGTLRGPFFGYTF.

The CDR3 reads CATSPPQGYEQYF. CDR3 bases: TGTGCCACCTCACCCCCCCAGGGATACGAGCAGTACTTC. The chain links TRBV28 to TRBJ2-5, with D possibly matching TRBD1 (5 bases). The J call may be faulty, since TRBJ2-7 better matches the DNA end. This CDR3 comprises 13 residues. Germline lookup yields CDR1 MDHEN and CDR2 SYDVKM.

The chain couples TRBV20-1 to TRBJ2-1; 10 positions agree with TRBD2. The germline V gene has CDR1 DFQATT and CDR2 SNEGSKA (reference sequence). V gave up 1 base and J gave up 8 bases; unmatched junction bases: 8. This CDR3 has 15 residues. The CDR3 bases are TGCAGTGCTAGAGTTCCAGCGGGGGGGGTCGATGAGCAGTTCTTC. Translation: CSARVPAGGVDEQFF.

This clonotype has a handful of counts. V is TRBV12-3 or TRBV12-4 and J is TRBJ2-1; D is ambiguous. Trimming pared 7 bases from V and 0 bases from J, leaving 13 bases between. The length of the CDR3 is 15 residues. As DNA, the CDR3 is TGTGCCAGCAATCTTGACTGGAGCTCCTACAATGAGCAGTTCTTC. Amino acid sequence: CASNLDWSSYNEQFF.

The V gene is TRBV7-2, the J gene TRBJ1-1; D is unclear. The V end lost 5 bases, the J end lost 8 bases, and 15 bases lay between the germline ends. This CDR3 is built from 13 residues. Germline lookup yields CDR1 SGHTA and CDR2 FQGNSA. CDR3 DNA: TGTGCCAGCAGCCAAGGACGGCCTATCGAAGCTTTCTTT. Its protein is CASSQGRPIEAFF. Supplemented by reference TRBV7-2 and TRBJ1-1, the full variable domain reads GAGVSQSPSNKVTEKGKDVELRCDPISGHTALYWYRQSLGQGLEFLIYFQGNSAPDKSGLPSDRFSAERTGGSVSTLTIQRTQQEDSAVYLCASSQGRPIEAFFGQGTRLTVV.

The table lists this clonotype with many counts. CDR3 nucleotide sequence: TGTGCCAGCAGTTATGTGGGCGAAGAGCAGTACTTC. As protein: CASSYVGEEQYF. V is TRBV12-3 or TRBV12-4 and J is TRBJ2-7; no firm D call. Trimming stripped 4 bases from V and 7 bases from J, with 11 bases between. The CDR3 runs 12 residues.

This clonotype was seen a handful of times. The CDR3 reads CASSPNSDINGYTF. For the CDR3, the DNA is TGTGCCAGCTCACCAAACTCGGACATCAATGGCTACACCTTC. The rearrangement links TRBV18 to TRBJ1-2, with D maybe TRBD1 (5 bases). The CDR3 consists of 14 residues. Trimming stripped 2 bases from V and 6 bases from J, with 13 bases between. Per germline, CDR1 KGHSH and CDR2 LQKENI.

In nucleotides, the CDR3 is TGTGCCAGCAGCTCGATCTCTGGGACCAGCGTCCTGACTTTC. Encoded protein: CASSSISGTSVLTF. This chain links TRBV11-3 with TRBJ2-6, with D tentatively TRBD1 or TRBD2 (5 bases each). V was trimmed by 4 bases and J by 12 bases, leaving 16 bases between them. The germline V gene has CDR1 SGHNT and CDR2 YENEEA. This CDR3 comprises 14 residues.

Comments on this clonotype: One base away lies a much larger clone, so this may be a sequencing read error. The V gene is TRBV10-3, the J gene TRBJ2-3; D is unclear. The V gene's germline CDR1 is ENHRY and CDR2 SYGVKD. The CDR3 totals 16 residues. Trimming pared 0 bases from V and 1 base from J, leaving 11 bases between. Here the CDR3 DNA reads TGTGCCATCAGTGAGTCCCGCTCTTCGCGCACAGATACGCAGTATTTT. Its translation: CAISESRSSRTDTQYF.